The source of this TCR beta chain is a study of cytomegalovirus exposure and HLA in healthy donors. This clone was observed a handful of times. The target antigen is unknown. PCR primers comprised 60 Vbeta and 13 Jbeta primers. Assay used: immunoSEQ multiplex PCR; TCRdb lists only in-frame clones, some missing. Among about 87,000 clones listed, 74% were seen once. Study-wide results and limits: HLA alleles showed associations with around 15,000 TCR beta sequences in a later analysis, at a 0.05 false discovery rate.

Germline CDR1 is SGHRS and CDR2 is YFSETQ. This CDR3 is 16 amino acids long. The V end lost 0 bases, the J end lost 5 bases, and 18 bases lay between the germline ends. The specimen was PBMCs. V usage is TRBV5-1 and J usage is TRBJ2-7; D is perhaps TRBD1 (6 bases). The clonotype was recovered from a man aged 25 to 40 in good health and CMV-seropositive. As DNA, the CDR3 is TGCGCCAGCAGCTTGGGCGAAACAGGGATTCAGCACGAGCAGTACTTC. This translates into CASSLGETGIQHEQYF.